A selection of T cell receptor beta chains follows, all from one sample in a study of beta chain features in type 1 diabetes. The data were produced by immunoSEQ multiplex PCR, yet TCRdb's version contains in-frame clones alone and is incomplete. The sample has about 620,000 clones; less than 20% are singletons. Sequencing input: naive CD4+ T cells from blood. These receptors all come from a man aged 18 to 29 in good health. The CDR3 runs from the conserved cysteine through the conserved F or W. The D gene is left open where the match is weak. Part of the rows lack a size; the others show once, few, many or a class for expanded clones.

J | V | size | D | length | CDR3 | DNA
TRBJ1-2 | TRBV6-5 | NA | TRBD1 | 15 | CASSYIRGRRYGYTF | TGTGCCAGCAGTTACATCAGGGGGCGAAGATATGGCTACACCTTC
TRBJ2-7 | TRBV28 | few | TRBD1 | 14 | CASTRDRGRYEQYF | TGTGCCAGCACCCGGGACAGGGGGAGATACGAGCAGTACTTC
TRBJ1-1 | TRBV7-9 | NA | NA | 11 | CASRLQGEAFF | TGTGCCAGCAGACTTCAGGGTGAAGCTTTCTTT
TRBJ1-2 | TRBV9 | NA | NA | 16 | CASSATYSRDNYGYTF | TGTGCCAGCAGCGCAACATACAGCCGAGACAACTATGGCTACACCTTC
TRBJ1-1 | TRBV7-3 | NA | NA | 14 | CAQGLGPANTEAFF | TGTGCGCAGGGATTGGGGCCGGCGAACACTGAAGCTTTCTTT
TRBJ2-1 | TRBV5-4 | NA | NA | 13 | CASSFLVFNEQFF | TGTGCCAGCAGCTTCTTGGTTTTCAATGAGCAGTTCTTC
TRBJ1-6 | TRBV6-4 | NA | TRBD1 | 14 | CASSGQGANSPLHF | TGTGCCAGCAGTGGACAGGGAGCGAATTCACCCCTCCACTTT
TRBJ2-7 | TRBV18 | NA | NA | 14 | CASSPTSDGPEQYF | TGTGCCAGCTCACCAACATCCGACGGACCCGAGCAGTACTTC
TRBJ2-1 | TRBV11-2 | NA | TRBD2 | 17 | CASSFKLAGSSYNEQFF | TGTGCCAGCAGCTTTAAACTAGCGGGTTCCTCCTACAATGAGCAGTTCTTC
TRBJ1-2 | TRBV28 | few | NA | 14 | CASSLARGKGGYTF | TGTGCCAGCAGCCTTGCAAGAGGGAAGGGTGGCTACACCTTC
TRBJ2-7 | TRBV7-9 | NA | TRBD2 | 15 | CASSLNAGRDYEQYF | TGTGCCAGCAGCTTAAACGCCGGGAGGGACTACGAGCAGTACTTC
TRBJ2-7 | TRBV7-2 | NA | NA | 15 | CASSLAASDTYEQYF | TGTGCCAGCAGCTTAGCGGCTAGCGATACCTACGAGCAGTACTTC
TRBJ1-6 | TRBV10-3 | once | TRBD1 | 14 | CASRGQGRISPLHF | TGTGCCAGCAGGGGACAGGGGAGGATTTCACCCCTCCACTTT
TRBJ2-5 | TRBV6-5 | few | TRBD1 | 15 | CASSPTGGGPGTQYF | TGTGCCAGCAGTCCGACAGGGGGCGGCCCTGGGACCCAGTACTTC
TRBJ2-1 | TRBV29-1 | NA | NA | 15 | CSAPWGPASYNEQFF | TGCAGCGCTCCGTGGGGGCCTGCCTCCTACAATGAGCAGTTCTTC
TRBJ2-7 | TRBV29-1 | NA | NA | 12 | CSVVDDSYEQYF | TGCAGCGTTGTGGATGACTCCTACGAGCAGTACTTC
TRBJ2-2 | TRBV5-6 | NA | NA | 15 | CASSSWWRYTGELFF | TGTGCCAGCAGCTCCTGGTGGCGGTACACCGGGGAGCTGTTTTTT
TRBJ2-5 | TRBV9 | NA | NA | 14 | CASSVGPVQETQYF | TGTGCCAGCAGCGTAGGACCGGTCCAAGAGACCCAGTACTTC
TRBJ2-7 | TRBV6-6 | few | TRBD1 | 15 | CASTFTGTVSYEQYF | TGTGCCAGTACATTCACCGGGACAGTGTCCTACGAGCAGTACTTC
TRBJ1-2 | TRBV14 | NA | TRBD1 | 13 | CASRKQGGYGYTF | TGTGCCAGCAGGAAACAGGGGGGCTATGGCTACACCTTC
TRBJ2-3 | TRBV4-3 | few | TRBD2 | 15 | CASSTGGSSTDTQYF | TGCGCCAGCAGCACGGGAGGTTCTAGCACAGATACGCAGTATTTT
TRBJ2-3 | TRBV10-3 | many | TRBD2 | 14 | CAISTTSGTDTQYF | TGTGCCATCAGTACGACTAGCGGGACAGATACGCAGTATTTT
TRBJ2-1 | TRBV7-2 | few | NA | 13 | CASSLAPPNEQFF | TGTGCCAGCAGCTTAGCCCCGCCGAATGAGCAGTTCTTC
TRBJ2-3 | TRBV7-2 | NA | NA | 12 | CASSSERVTQYF | TGTGCCAGCAGCTCGGAGCGAGTTACGCAGTATTTT
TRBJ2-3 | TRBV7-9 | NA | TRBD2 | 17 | CASTYSTSGRSTDTQYF | TGTGCCAGCACCTATTCGACTAGCGGGCGTAGCACAGATACGCAGTATTTT
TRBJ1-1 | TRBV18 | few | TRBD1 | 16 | CASSSDRGSLNTEAFF | TGTGCCAGCTCATCGGACAGGGGGAGCTTGAACACTGAAGCTTTCTTT
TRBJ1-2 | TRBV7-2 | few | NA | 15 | CASNPGYTPNYGYTF | TGTGCCAGCAACCCTGGGTATACCCCTAACTATGGCTACACCTTC
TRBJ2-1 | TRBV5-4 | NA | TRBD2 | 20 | CASSPLGLAGGPGVYNEQFF | TGTGCCAGCAGCCCGCTGGGACTAGCGGGAGGGCCGGGGGTATACAATGAGCAGTTCTTC
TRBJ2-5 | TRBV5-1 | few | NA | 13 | CASSSPGVETQYF | TGCGCCAGCAGCTCCCCAGGGGTAGAGACCCAGTACTTC
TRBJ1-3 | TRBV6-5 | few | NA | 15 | CASSPFRMSGNTIYF | TGTGCCAGCAGCCCATTCCGGATGTCTGGAAACACCATATATTTT
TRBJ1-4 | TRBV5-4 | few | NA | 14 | CASSLSLTNEKLFF | TGTGCCAGCAGCTTGTCCCTAACTAATGAAAAACTGTTTTTT
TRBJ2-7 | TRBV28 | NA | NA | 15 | CASSPPAGNSYEQYF | TGTGCCAGCAGTCCCCCTGCAGGAAATTCCTACGAGCAGTACTTC
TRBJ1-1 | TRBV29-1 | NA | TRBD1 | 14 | CSVALTGGNTEAFF | TGCAGCGTTGCCCTGACAGGGGGGAACACTGAAGCTTTCTTT
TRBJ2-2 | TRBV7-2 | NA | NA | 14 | CASSPAGYTGELFF | TGTGCCAGCAGCCCTGCAGGGTACACCGGGGAGCTGTTTTTT
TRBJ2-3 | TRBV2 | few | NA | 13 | CASSELGVDTQYF | TGTGCCAGCAGTGAATTGGGAGTCGATACGCAGTATTTT
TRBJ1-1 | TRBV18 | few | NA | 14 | CASSPDRINTEAFF | TGTGCCAGCTCACCCGACAGAATTAACACTGAAGCTTTCTTT
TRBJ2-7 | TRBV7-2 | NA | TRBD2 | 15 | CASSLGLAGYYEQYF | TGTGCCAGCAGCCTGGGACTAGCGGGATACTACGAGCAGTACTTC
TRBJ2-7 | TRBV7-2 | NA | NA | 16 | CASSLALGGSSYEQYF | TGTGCCAGCAGCTTAGCGCTAGGGGGTAGCTCCTACGAGCAGTACTTC